This TCR beta chain emerged from a study of response to subunit inactivated influenza vaccine. Study-wide results and limits: It was the authors' suggestion that each seasonal influenza vaccination recruits few new T cells.

This clonotype was counted only a few times. Its cognate antigen is unknown. TCRdb analysed the RT-PCR reads with MiXCR anew, one entry per CDR3 protein. In the table there are approximately 700,000 distinct CDR3 sequences, approximately 14% of which are singletons. Between the trimmed V and J ends, which lost 2 bases and 2 bases, there was a span of 11 bases. The germline V gene encodes CDR1 SGHTA and CDR2 FQGTGA. This CDR3 spans 15 amino acids. The rearrangement joins TRBV7-3 to TRBJ2-3; D may be TRBD1 (6 bases). The TCR comes from a man aged 45 to 65 who received an inactivated influenza vaccine. The input for sequencing was PBMCs from blood, taken around 14 days before vaccination. This CDR3 reads CASSLGQLYTDTQYF. CDR3 coding DNA: TGTGCCAGCAGCTTAGGACAGTTATACACAGATACGCAGTATTTT.